This T cell receptor (beta chain) emerged from a study of identical twins. TCRdb processed the 5' RACE reads anew with MiXCR; each CDR3 protein has one entry. Of hundreds of thousands of distinct CDR3 sequences in the sample, around 5.7% were seen once. This CDR3 comprises 17 residues. With V trimmed by 6 bases and J by 6 bases, 11 bases remained unmatched. This clonotype was detected many times. The V and J genes are TRBV12-3 or TRBV12-4 and TRBJ2-2; TRBD2 agrees at 12 bases. The sample was naive T cells sorted from blood. The TCR originated in a man aged 18-30 years in good health. CDR3 sequence (DNA): TGTGCCAGCAGCCGACTAGCGGGAGTAGTTTCGGCCGGGGAGCTGTTTTTT. It specifies CASSRLAGVVSAGELFF.